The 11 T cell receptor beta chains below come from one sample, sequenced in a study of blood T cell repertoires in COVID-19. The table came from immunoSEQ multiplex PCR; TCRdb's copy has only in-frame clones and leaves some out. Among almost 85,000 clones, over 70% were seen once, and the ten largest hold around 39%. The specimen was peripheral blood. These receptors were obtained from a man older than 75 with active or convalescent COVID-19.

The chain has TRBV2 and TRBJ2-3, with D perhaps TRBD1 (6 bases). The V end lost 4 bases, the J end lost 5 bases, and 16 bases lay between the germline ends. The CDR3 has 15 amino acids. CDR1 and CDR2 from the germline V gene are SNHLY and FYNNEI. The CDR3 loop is CASSGVGQGIDTQYF. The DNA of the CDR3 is TGTGCCAGCAGTGGCGTGGGACAAGGGATAGATACGCAGTATTTT.

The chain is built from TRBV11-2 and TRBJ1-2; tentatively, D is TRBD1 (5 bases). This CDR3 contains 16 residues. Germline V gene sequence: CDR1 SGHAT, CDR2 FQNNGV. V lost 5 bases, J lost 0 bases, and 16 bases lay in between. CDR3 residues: CASSTHDSPANYGYTF. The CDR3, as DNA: TGTGCCAGCAGCACCCATGACAGCCCAGCTAACTATGGCTACACCTTC.

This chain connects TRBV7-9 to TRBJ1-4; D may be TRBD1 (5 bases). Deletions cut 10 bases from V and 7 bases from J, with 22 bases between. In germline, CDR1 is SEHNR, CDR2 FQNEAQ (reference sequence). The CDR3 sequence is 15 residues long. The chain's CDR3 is CATNTGGGDGEKLFF. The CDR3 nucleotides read TGTGCCACCAATACCGGTGGGGGGGACGGTGAAAAACTGTTTTTT.

This CDR3 is CASSLQGLADSYEQYF. The CDR3, as DNA: TGTGCCAGCAGCCTACAGGGACTAGCGGACTCCTACGAGCAGTACTTC. The chain combines TRBV7-9 with TRBJ2-7; 11 nucleotides line up with TRBD2. Germline lookup yields CDR1 SEHNR and CDR2 FQNEAQ (reference sequence). The CDR3 extends over 16 amino acids. V gave up 5 bases and J gave up 0 bases; unmatched junction bases: 6.

This CDR3 is CASSQTSGRASYNEQFF. The DNA for the CDR3 is TGTGCCAGCAGTCAAACTAGCGGGAGGGCCTCCTACAATGAGCAGTTCTTC. This chain connects TRBV6-2 or TRBV6-3 to TRBJ2-1, with 13 nucleotides matching TRBD2. Germline lookup yields CDR1 MNHEY and CDR2 SVGEGT. J gave up 0 bases and V 5 bases, and 4 bases lay outside the gene matches. The CDR3 is made up of 17 amino acids.

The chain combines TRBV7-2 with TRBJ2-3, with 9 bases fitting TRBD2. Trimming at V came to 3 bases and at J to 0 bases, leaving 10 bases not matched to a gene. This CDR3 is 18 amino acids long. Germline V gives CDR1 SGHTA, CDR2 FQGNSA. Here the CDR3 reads CASSFINSGGASTDTQYF. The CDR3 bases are TGTGCCAGCAGCTTTATAAATAGCGGGGGAGCTAGCACAGATACGCAGTATTTT. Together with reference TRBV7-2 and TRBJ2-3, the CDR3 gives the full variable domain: GAGVSQSPSNKVTEKGKDVELRCDPISGHTALYWYRQSLGQGLEFLIYFQGNSAPDKSGLPSDRFSAERTGGSVSTLTIQRTQQEDSAVYLCASSFINSGGASTDTQYFGPGTRLTVL.

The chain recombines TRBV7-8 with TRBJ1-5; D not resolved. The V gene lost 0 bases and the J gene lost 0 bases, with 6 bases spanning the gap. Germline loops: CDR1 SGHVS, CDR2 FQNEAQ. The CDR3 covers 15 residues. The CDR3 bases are TGTGCCAGCAGCTTAGCAGAGAATAGCAATCAGCCCCAGCATTTT. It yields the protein CASSLAENSNQPQHF. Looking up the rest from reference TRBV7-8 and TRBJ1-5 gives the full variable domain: GAGVSQSPRYKVAKRGQDVALRCDPISGHVSLFWYQQALGQGPEFLTYFQNEAQLDKSGLPSDRFFAERPEGSVSTLKIQRTQQEDSAVYLCASSLAENSNQPQHFGDGTRLSIL.

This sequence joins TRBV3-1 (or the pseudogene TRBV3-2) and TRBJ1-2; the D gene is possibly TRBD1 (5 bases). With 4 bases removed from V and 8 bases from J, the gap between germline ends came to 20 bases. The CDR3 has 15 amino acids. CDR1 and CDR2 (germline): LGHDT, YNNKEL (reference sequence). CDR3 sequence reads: CASSPPGGRTGGYTF. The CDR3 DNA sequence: TGTGCCAGCAGCCCGCCAGGCGGGAGAACAGGCGGCTACACCTTC.

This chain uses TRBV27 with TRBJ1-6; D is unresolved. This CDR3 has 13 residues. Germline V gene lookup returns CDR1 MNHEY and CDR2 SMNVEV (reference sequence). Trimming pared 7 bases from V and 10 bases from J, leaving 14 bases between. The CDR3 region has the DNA TGTGCCAGCAAGGAGGGAGTGTGGTCACCCCTCCACTTT. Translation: CASKEGVWSPLHF.

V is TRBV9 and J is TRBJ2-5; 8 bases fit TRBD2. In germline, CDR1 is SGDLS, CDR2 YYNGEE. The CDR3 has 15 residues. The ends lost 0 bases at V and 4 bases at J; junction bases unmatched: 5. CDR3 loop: CASSVEAGVGETQYF. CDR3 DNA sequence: TGTGCCAGCAGCGTAGAAGCGGGGGTGGGAGAGACCCAGTACTTC. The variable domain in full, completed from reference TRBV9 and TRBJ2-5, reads DSGVTQTPKHLITATGQRVTLRCSPRSGDLSVYWYQQSLDQGLQFLIQYYNGEERAKGNILERFSAQQFPDLHSELNLSSLELGDSALYFCASSVEAGVGETQYFGPGTRLLVL.

CDR3 sequence reads: CASSTTLLFDGNQPQHF. CDR3 sequence (DNA): TGTGCCAGCAGCACCACCCTACTATTTGACGGCAATCAGCCCCAGCATTTT. V gene TRBV2 combines with J gene TRBJ1-5; no clear D gene. The germline CDR1 and CDR2 sequences are SNHLY and FYNNEI. This CDR3 is built from 17 residues. V shed 6 bases and J shed 2 bases, with 20 bases lying between them.